The 24 T cell receptor beta chains below were found in one sample sequenced in a study of metastatic and nonmetastatic thyroid tumors. Treatment of any kind had been given to no patient before thyroid surgery. TCRdb reanalyzed the PCR reads via MiXCR. The sample holds under 6,000 clones, 34% seen once. Sequenced input: adjacent normal tissue. The receptors derive from a male donor with papillary thyroid cancer or a benign thyroid nodule (not recorded which). Some clones in this sample may be carry-over from other donors' samples.

The chain uses TRBV11-3 and TRBJ2-7; D remains ambiguous. This CDR3 region has 13 residues. Germline V lookup: CDR1 SGHNT, CDR2 YENEEA. Between the trimmed V and J ends, which lost 2 bases and 5 bases, there was a span of 10 bases. CDR3: CASSLYSRDEQYF. DNA of the CDR3: TGTGCCAGCAGCTTATACAGCCGGGACGAGCAGTACTTC.

This clone was observed a handful of times. V gene TRBV27 combines with J gene TRBJ2-7, with 16 bases identical to TRBD2. There are 16 residues in the CDR3. CDR1 and CDR2 from the germline V gene are MNHEY and SMNVEV (reference sequence). J was trimmed by 7 bases and V by 5 bases; bases with no gene match: 8. The CDR3 nucleotides read TGTGCCAGCAGTCGGGGACTAGCGGGAGGGTTGGTGGAGCAGTACTTC. Its protein is CASSRGLAGGLVEQYF.

This clone has more than one count but fewer than ten. The chain joins TRBV28 to TRBJ1-1; 7 bases fit TRBD1. V lost 10 bases and J lost 2; bases outside the gene matches: 10. From germline, CDR1 is MDHEN and CDR2 SYDVKM. This CDR3 has 14 residues. The CDR3 reads CATRAGTVNTEAFF. Written as DNA, the CDR3 is TGTGCCACCAGAGCTGGGACAGTCAACACTGAAGCTTTCTTT. The full variable domain, rest sourced from reference TRBV28 and TRBJ1-1, is DVKVTQSSRYLVKRTGEKVFLECVQDMDHENMFWYRQDPGLGLRLIYFSYDVKMKEKGDIPEGYSVSREKKERFSLILESASTNQTSMYLCATRAGTVNTEAFFGQGTRLTVV.

This clone was seen many times. V gene TRBV7-3 combines with J gene TRBJ2-3; maybe TRBD2 (5 bases). Trimming pared 0 bases from V and 4 bases from J, leaving 14 bases between. This CDR3 comprises 16 residues. Germline V lookup: CDR1 SGHTA, CDR2 FQGTGA. The CDR3 region is CASSLTSGPPPDTQYF. The CDR3 region has the DNA TGTGCCAGCAGCTTAACAAGCGGACCCCCCCCAGATACGCAGTATTTT.

A note on this clone: Sequence at one end of the junction differs from germline and may be a read error. CDR3 sequence: CAISEGAGSTVELFF. DNA of the CDR3: TGTGCCATCAGTGAAGGCGCAGGCAGCACCGTGGAGCTGTTTTTT. The chain carries TRBV10-3 and TRBJ2-2; D is unresolved. The CDR3 totals 15 residues. Germline values: CDR1 ENHRY, CDR2 SYGVKD.

This clone is large (0.1 to 1%) by share. The V and J genes are TRBV27 and TRBJ1-2; 11 nucleotides align to TRBD1. This CDR3 comprises 16 residues. The V gene end was trimmed by 5 bases and the J gene end by 5 bases; junction bases not matched to a gene: 10. CDR1 is MNHEY, CDR2 SMNVEV, per germline (reference sequence). The CDR3 here is CASSTRIGQGAYGYTF. CDR3 nucleotide sequence: TGTGCCAGCAGTACGAGAATAGGACAGGGGGCTTATGGCTACACCTTC.

The rearrangement uses TRBV20-1 and TRBJ2-4; 7 bases agree with TRBD2. CDR1 is DFQATT, CDR2 SNEGSKA, per germline (reference sequence). The CDR3 contains 15 residues. V was clipped by 1 base and J by 6 bases; unmatched bases: 9. CDR3 sequence reads: CSARGRGGRINIQYF. DNA of the CDR3: TGCAGTGCTAGAGGTCGTGGCGGGAGAATAAACATTCAGTACTTC.

The chain recombines TRBV5-4 with TRBJ2-1; 7 bases match TRBD1. This CDR3 has 15 amino acids. Germline CDR1 reads SGHNT; CDR2 reads YYREEE (reference sequence). After removal of 4 bases from V and 4 bases from J, the junction contained 8 bases not matched to a gene. CDR3 loop: CASSVGQQPYNEQFF. The CDR3 coding sequence is TGTGCCAGCAGCGTGGGACAGCAGCCATACAATGAGCAGTTCTTC.

The chain is built from TRBV7-2 and TRBJ2-2; the D call may be TRBD1 or TRBD2 (5 bases each). Germline V gives CDR1 SGHTA, CDR2 FQGNSA. CDR3 size: 15 residues. V lost 6 bases and J 6 bases, leaving 17 bases between the germline ends. Here the CDR3 DNA reads TGTGCCAGCAGACGGGGACCGGCGAGGGCCGGGGAGCTGTTTTTT. It codes for CASRRGPARAGELFF.

The chain uses TRBV27 and TRBJ2-2, with unresolved D. Germline V gene sequence: CDR1 MNHEY, CDR2 SMNVEV (reference sequence). This CDR3 comprises 13 residues. Trimming left V 5 bases short and J 6 bases short, with 10 bases between. CDR3 bases: TGTGCCAGCAGTGTCGATTGGTCCGGGGAGCTGTTTTTT. Its protein is CASSVDWSGELFF.

The rearrangement joins TRBV4-2 to TRBJ2-3; 8 bases are shared with TRBD2. This CDR3 region has 16 residues. From germline, CDR1 is LGHNA and CDR2 YNFKEQ. Unmatched junction bases numbered 7, after V lost 1 base and J lost 4 bases. The CDR3 is CASSQGLAGNSDTQYF. Here the CDR3 DNA reads TGTGCCAGCAGCCAAGGTTTAGCGGGAAACTCAGATACGCAGTATTTT.

This clone was found a few times. This chain connects TRBV27 to TRBJ2-7; D unclear. Per the germline V gene, CDR1 is MNHEY and CDR2 is SMNVEV (reference sequence). The V gene lost 3 bases and the J gene lost 6 bases, with 15 bases spanning the gap. The CDR3 covers 14 residues. DNA for the CDR3: TGTGCCAGCAGTTTGACCGGCCCCCTCGGCGAGCAGTACTTC. Protein: CASSLTGPLGEQYF.

V gene TRBV4-1 combines with J gene TRBJ1-5; D is possibly TRBD1 (5 bases). This CDR3 has 15 residues. CDR1 MGHRA and CDR2 YSYEKL come from the germline V gene. The V end lost 1 base, the J end lost 0 bases, and 7 bases lay between the germline ends. DNA for the CDR3: TGCGCCAGCAGCCAAGTTACAGGTAGCAATCAGCCCCAGCATTTT. Translation: CASSQVTGSNQPQHF.

V usage is TRBV9 and J usage is TRBJ2-1; the match to TRBD2 covers 11 bases. This CDR3 is 15 amino acids long. Germline V CDR1 and CDR2: SGDLS, YYNGEE. After removal of 3 bases from V and 8 bases from J, the junction contained 7 bases not matched to a gene. CDR3 residues: CASSGLAGGPDEQFF. DNA of the CDR3: TGTGCCAGCAGCGGGTTAGCGGGGGGGCCGGATGAGCAGTTCTTC.

The gene calls are TRBV11-1 and TRBJ2-1; 15 bases align to TRBD2. Germline V gives CDR1 SGHAT, CDR2 FQDESV (reference sequence). This CDR3 has 17 residues. J was trimmed by 8 bases and V by 3 bases; bases with no gene match: 8. CDR3 loop: CASSFGTSGRNRDEQFF. CDR3 DNA sequence: TGTGCCAGCAGCTTTGGGACTAGCGGGAGGAATAGGGATGAGCAGTTCTTC.

The CDR3 DNA sequence: TGTGCCAGCAGCCCTACTAGCGGAGGCGGGAACGAGCAGTACTTC. Amino acid sequence: CASSPTSGGGNEQYF. The V gene is TRBV7-2, the J gene TRBJ2-7, with 8 positions matching TRBD2. Germline CDR1 and CDR2: SGHTA and FQGNSA. J was trimmed by 5 bases and V by 5 bases; bases with no gene match: 11. The CDR3 is 15 residues long.

The chain uses TRBV28 and TRBJ1-1; tentative D call: TRBD1 (6 bases). Germline V lookup: CDR1 MDHEN, CDR2 SYDVKM. The CDR3 loop spans 14 amino acids. V dropped 1 base and J dropped 11 bases, with 17 bases sitting between them. CDR3 DNA sequence: TGTGCCAGCAGTTTATCCGGCTCGGGGGCCGGGGCTTTCTTT. Residues: CASSLSGSGAGAFF.

This clone was recorded a few times. This chain links TRBV4-1 with TRBJ2-7, with 8 positions matching TRBD2. The V gene end was trimmed by 0 bases and the J gene end by 5 bases; junction bases not matched to a gene: 9. This CDR3 comprises 16 residues. Germline V gene sequence: CDR1 MGHRA, CDR2 YSYEKL. The CDR3 region is CASSQEGQREWNEQYF. The CDR3 nucleotides read TGCGCCAGCAGCCAAGAGGGGCAGCGGGAGTGGAACGAGCAGTACTTC.

This chain links TRBV12-3 or TRBV12-4 with TRBJ2-5, with a weak D call TRBD1 (6 bases). With 4 bases removed from V and 4 bases from J, the gap between germline ends came to 13 bases. The CDR3 is 14 residues long. In DNA, the CDR3 is TGTGCCAGCAGTTCTTCAACAGGGTCAGAGACCCAGTACTTC. Translated, it gives CASSSSTGSETQYF.

This rearrangement joins TRBV10-1 to TRBJ2-7; D is uncertain. V lost 6 bases and J lost 4, with 10 bases in between. The CDR3 runs 12 residues. Per germline, CDR1 WNHNN and CDR2 SYGVQD (reference sequence). CDR3 in DNA: TGCGCCAGCAGGCCCTTACCATACGAGCAGTACTTC. Its protein product is CASRPLPYEQYF.

By sample fraction, this clone is medium-sized. Here the CDR3 DNA reads TGTGCCAGCATGGGGGGACAGGGATCGGGTGGAGAGACCCAGTACTTC. Translating it yields CASMGGQGSGGETQYF. The chain uses TRBV2 and TRBJ2-5; TRBD1 matches at 9 bases. Losses at the gene ends were 7 bases for V and 4 bases for J; bases not matched to a gene: 13. The CDR3 is made up of 16 amino acids. Germline CDR1 SNHLY, CDR2 FYNNEI. Complete variable domain (other parts from reference TRBV2 and TRBJ2-5): EPEVTQTPSHQVTQMGQEVILRCVPISNHLYFYWYRQILGQKVEFLVSFYNNEISEKSEIFDDQFSVERPDGSNFTLKIRSTKLEDSAMYFCASMGGQGSGGETQYFGPGTRLLVL.

This clone is labeled as large. The chain couples TRBV28 to TRBJ2-1; D gene ambiguous. Per the germline V gene, CDR1 is MDHEN and CDR2 is SYDVKM. Trimming pared 5 bases from V and 6 bases from J, leaving 8 bases between. The CDR3 runs 12 residues. The CDR3 DNA follows: TGTGCCAGCAGTAGGACGGCCAATGAGCAGTTCTTC. As protein: CASSRTANEQFF.

This clone came up a few times. The chain combines TRBV27 with TRBJ1-2; the D gene is possibly TRBD1 (6 bases). The length of the CDR3 is 11 residues. Germline loops: CDR1 MNHEY, CDR2 SMNVEV (reference sequence). V lost 1 base, J lost 12 bases, and 9 bases lay in between. CDR3 DNA: TGTGCCAGCAGTTTATTCCGGGGGCACACCTTC. Protein sequence: CASSLFRGHTF.

This clone was observed a few times. This rearrangement joins TRBV12-3 or TRBV12-4 to TRBJ2-1; TRBD1 matches 10 bases. Trimming took 5 bases from V and 10 from J; bases not matched to a gene: 2. The CDR3 is 12 residues long. CDR3 protein: CASSTTGGEQFF. The DNA for the CDR3 is TGTGCCAGCAGTACGACAGGGGGCGAGCAGTTCTTC.